This T cell receptor beta chain emerged from a study of T cell responses to AZD1222 COVID-19 vaccine. Germline V CDR1 and CDR2: LGHDT, YNNKEL (reference sequence). The CDR3 runs 15 residues. V was pared by 5 bases and J by 9 bases, with 17 bases between. The assay was immunoSEQ multiplex PCR, and TCRdb's table has in-frame clones only and misses some. The sample lists approximately 110,000 clones; about 90% were seen once. The chain employs TRBV3-1 (or the pseudogene TRBV3-2) and TRBJ1-6, with D maybe TRBD1 (5 bases). This sample comprised peripheral blood, obtained on day 0 of AZD1222 vaccination. The source is an adult in good health. This CDR3 reads CASSLRDRRASPLHF. As DNA, the CDR3 is TGTGCCAGCAGCTTGCGGGACCGTCGGGCTTCACCCCTCCACTTT.